Below are 15 T cell receptor beta chains sequenced from a single sample in a study of T cells after yellow fever vaccination. Using its own MiXCR run on the 5' RACE reads, TCRdb lists one record per CDR3 protein. The data show a few hundred thousand distinct CDR3 sequences, roughly 7% seen once. This material consisted of PBMCs, taken 35 to 50 days after the first yellow fever vaccination. These receptors were collected from a man aged 18-30 years who received the YFV17D yellow fever vaccine.

The genes are TRBV7-2 and TRBJ2-3; TRBD2 agrees at 7 bases. The CDR3 has 15 residues. V shed 3 bases and J 2 bases; nucleotides not matched to a gene: 5. CDR1 is SGHTA, CDR2 FQGNSA, per germline. DNA for the CDR3: TGTGCCAGCAGCTTGGGGGGGACTGACACAGATACGCAGTATTTT. Translating gives CASSLGGTDTDTQYF. The variable domain in full, completed from reference TRBV7-2 and TRBJ2-3, reads GAGVSQSPSNKVTEKGKDVELRCDPISGHTALYWYRQSLGQGLEFLIYFQGNSAPDKSGLPSDRFSAERTGGSVSTLTIQRTQQEDSAVYLCASSLGGTDTDTQYFGPGTRLTVL.

This clonotype has just a few counts. The rearrangement joins TRBV5-6 to TRBJ2-1, with 11 nucleotides matching TRBD2. V trimming: 5 bases; J trimming: 3 bases; junction bases outside the gene matches: 4. Germline V CDR1 and CDR2: SGHDT, YYEEEE. The CDR3 totals 15 residues. CDR3 bases: TGTGCCAGCAGTATAGCGGGGGGGTTCTACAATGAGCAGTTCTTC. The encoded protein is CASSIAGGFYNEQFF. The variable domain in full, completed from reference TRBV5-6 and TRBJ2-1, reads DAGVTQSPTHLIKTRGQQVTLRCSPKSGHDTVSWYQQALGQGPQFIFQYYEEEERQRGNFPDRFSGHQFPNYSSELNVNALLLGDSALYLCASSIAGGFYNEQFFGPGTRLTVL.

The sample holds a few counts of this clonotype. This sequence joins TRBV12-3 or TRBV12-4 and TRBJ2-7; TRBD1 agrees at 9 bases. The CDR3 sequence is 15 residues long. With 3 bases clipped from V and 9 bases from J, the junction kept 12 bases outside the gene matches. The CDR3 nucleotides are TGTGCCAGCAGTTTGGGTCGGGACAGGGTGCGACCGCAGTACTTC. This gives the protein CASSLGRDRVRPQYF.

This clonotype was seen many times. The chain couples TRBV18 to TRBJ2-5, with 10 bases fitting TRBD1. The CDR3 extends over 14 amino acids. The germline V gene encodes CDR1 KGHSH and CDR2 LQKENI. The V gene end was trimmed by 8 bases and the J gene end by 5 bases; junction bases not matched to a gene: 8. DNA of the CDR3: TGTGCCAGCAGCCCGACAGGGGGCGAGGAGACCCAGTACTTC. It codes for CASSPTGGEETQYF.

This clonotype was seen only a few times. V and J are TRBV20-1 and TRBJ2-1; 7 nucleotides agree with TRBD2. The CDR3 is 13 amino acids. V shed 2 bases and J 5 bases; nucleotides not matched to a gene: 3. CDR1 and CDR2 (germline): DFQATT, SNEGSKA (reference sequence). This chain's CDR3 is CSARREVNNEQFF. The CDR3 region has the DNA TGCAGTGCTAGACGGGAGGTCAACAATGAGCAGTTCTTC.

DNA of the CDR3: TGTGCCATCAGTGACCCACCGGGACACTATGGCTACACCTTC. It codes for CAISDPPGHYGYTF. The V gene is TRBV10-3, the J gene TRBJ1-2, with D maybe TRBD1 (5 bases). The CDR3 totals 14 residues. Germline CDR1 is ENHRY and CDR2 is SYGVKD. Trimming took off 3 bases at V and 3 bases at J, with 11 bases between the two ends.

This clonotype was seen at least ten times. The V call is TRBV7-2, the J call TRBJ2-3; D is ambiguous. V lost 5 bases and J lost 0, with 12 bases in between. CDR3 length: 15 amino acids. The germline CDR1 and CDR2 sequences are SGHTA and FQGNSA. The CDR3 reads CASSRKTGSTDTQYF. CDR3 nucleotides: TGTGCCAGCAGCCGTAAAACTGGTAGCACAGATACGCAGTATTTT.

This clonotype was seen at least ten times. V gene TRBV29-1 combines with J gene TRBJ2-5, with D possibly matching TRBD1 (6 bases). The CDR3 has 13 amino acids. V was shortened by 7 bases and J by 5 bases, with 17 bases between the two germline ends. Germline V CDR1 and CDR2: SQVTM, ANQGSEA. The CDR3 region has the DNA TGCAGCGCTATAGGACAGTTGGGGGAGACCCAGTACTTC. Protein sequence: CSAIGQLGETQYF.

The rearrangement joins TRBV4-3 to TRBJ2-3, with D perhaps given as TRBD1 or TRBD2 (6 bases each). This CDR3 spans 17 amino acids. V was pared by 0 bases and J by 8 bases, with 21 bases between. The germline CDR1 and CDR2 sequences are LGHNA and YSLEER. DNA of the CDR3: TGCGCCAGCAGCCAAGATGGATGGGGGGCCTCCGGTGGTACGCAGTATTTT. Protein sequence: CASSQDGWGASGGTQYF.

This clonotype was picked up many times. The chain couples TRBV3-1 to TRBJ1-2, with TRBD1 as a possible D gene (5 bases). The CDR3 contains 16 residues. Germline CDR1 and CDR2: LGHDT and YNNKEL (reference sequence). V lost 2 bases and J lost 0, with 13 bases in between. The chain's CDR3 is CASSQYQGRTNYGYTF. As DNA, the CDR3 is TGTGCCAGCAGCCAATATCAGGGACGCACTAACTATGGCTACACCTTC.

This clonotype was recorded a few times. The V call is TRBV19, the J call TRBJ2-3; D is uncertain. There are 10 residues in the CDR3. Germline V gives CDR1 LNHDA, CDR2 SQIVND (reference sequence). V lost 10 bases to trimming and J lost 5 bases, with 7 bases between them. Written as DNA, the CDR3 is TGTGCCACCTGGAAAGATACGCAGTATTTT. Its translation is CATWKDTQYF.

This clonotype was detected only a few times. The chain couples TRBV12-3 or TRBV12-4 to TRBJ2-7; either TRBD1 or TRBD2 may supply D (5 bases each). The CDR3 totals 12 residues. The germline V and J ends were trimmed by 3 bases and 6 bases, with 9 bases remaining between them. In DNA form, the CDR3 reads TGTGCCAGCAGTTTCGGGGCCCTCGAGCAGTACTTC. This gives the protein CASSFGALEQYF.

The sample holds a few counts of this clonotype. This CDR3 reads CASRGLSGEQYF. For the CDR3, the DNA is TGTGCCAGCAGGGGACTTTCGGGGGAGCAGTACTTC. V usage is TRBV12-3 or TRBV12-4 and J usage is TRBJ2-7; a weak D match, TRBD2 (6 bases). Trimming took off 6 bases at V and 7 bases at J, with 13 bases between the two ends. This CDR3 region has 12 residues.

The CDR3 DNA reads as TGTGCCAGCAGTTTTGAAGGACCCCAGTATAGCAATCAGCCCCAGCATTTT. Amino acids: CASSFEGPQYSNQPQHF. This chain connects TRBV12-3 or TRBV12-4 to TRBJ1-5; D is ambiguous. V was clipped by 3 bases and J by 0 bases, with 15 bases between them. This CDR3 is 17 amino acids long.

The chain joins TRBV7-6 to TRBJ2-7; no firm D call. CDR1 is SGHVS and CDR2 is FNYEAQ in the germline V gene. Trimming took off 1 base at V and 0 bases at J, with 19 bases between the two ends. The CDR3 length is 18 residues. CDR3 region: CASSLGPGADGHSYEQYF. In DNA, the CDR3 is TGTGCCAGCAGCTTAGGTCCCGGTGCGGACGGGCACTCCTACGAGCAGTACTTC.